This T cell receptor (beta chain) was sequenced for a study of blood T cell repertoires in COVID-19 (dated by TCRdb to the early 2020s). In the study overall: Collaborator samples came from the United States, Italy and Spain and covered acute and convalescent phases of COVID-19. The prospective study material was composed of cDNA or gDNA derived from T cells, B-cell-depleted T cells, or PBMCs. The dataset comprised deeply sampled blood TCRbeta repertoires from subjects exposed to, actively infected with, or recovered from COVID-19. The repertoires were made available in a free public database intended to serve as a resource for research on the immune response to SARS-CoV-2. Samples were obtained from the ongoing ImmuneRACE study (first 160 participants) and from about 1,300 subjects provided by 6 global collaborators. The sample metadata nearly always contained a de-identified subject ID, COVID-19 status, age in years and sex. Where available, HLA class I and class II types were obtained from metadata supplied by the sample provider rather than from assay-based typing.

TCRbeta CDR3 regions were amplified from genomic DNA by means of the immunoSEQ Assay, a bias-controlled multiplex PCR. Turning to the authors' computational methods: Nucleated cell counts per sample were estimated from amplification of reference gene primers within the assay. To quantify the absolute abundance of each unique TCRbeta CDR3 rearrangement, sequence reads were collapsed and filtered. For each sample, productive Simpson clonality was calculated by taking the square root of Simpson's diversity index across productive rearrangements. This immuneACCESS table, as held by TCRdb, lists in-frame sequences with V and J called but not all clones. Of the missing ones, under half trace to an unresolved V gene in checked studies; the others have no known cause. V, J and clone size reflect that table, while D and trimming were determined from the DNA. The sample table contains 150,000 or so clones; only one count was recorded for approximately 83% of them. The ten largest clones add up to about an eighth of the sample.

Germline trimming: 6 bases from V, 8 bases from J; junction bases outside gene matches: 13. Based on the germline V gene, the CDR1 and CDR2 sequences are SNHLY and FYNNEI. From the cysteine up to the phenylalanine, the CDR3 has a length of 15 residues. The retained sequence is limited to the CDR3, 45 bases, with the frame set at the first base. One collaborating source in Seattle enrolled patients during active infection and followed them longitudinally through the course of disease. Collaborating institutions collected whole blood in K2EDTA tubes following their own protocols. For TCRbeta analysis, collaborators shipped samples as frozen whole blood, isolated PBMCs, or DNA extracted from either of those sample types. General findings and caveats noted by the study authors: The quantity of clinical and demographic metadata differed by source and by participant and was supplied without curation.

Turning to this clone: Its antigen is still unknown. Base qualities are missing; no much larger clone stands one base away.

This receptor chain uses TRBV2 and TRBJ1-2; TRBD1 lines up with 9 middle nucleotides. Sequencing used peripheral blood. The clonotype originates from a woman in her sixties or seventies with COVID-19, enrolled during active disease. The CDR3 sequence is CASSKDRGMSGGYTF. The base sequence is TGTGCCAGCAGCAAAGACAGGGGGATGTCTGGAGGCTACACCTTC.